This entry concerns a single T cell receptor (beta chain). In this sample, this clone turned up once. It lacks a known antigen. No base quality values were provided; no much bigger clone lies one nucleotide off. This record belongs to a study of T cell changes during pregnancy in multiple sclerosis (dated by TCRdb to the late 2010s). Regarding the research as a whole: Changes in the T cell repertoire over the course of pregnancy were examined in this study in women with multiple sclerosis.

Library preparation was by the immunoSEQ multiplex PCR assay. Held by TCRdb, this immuneACCESS table contains in-frame sequences only and omits some clones. Under half of the omission traces to an unresolved V gene where checked; the cause of the rest is unknown. The sample contains more than 60,000 clones, about nine tenths of them found a single time. The top ten constitute approximately 1.4% of the sample. Compared with germline, V lacks 4 bases and J lacks 0 bases; bases without a gene match: 9. Inclusive of the bounding cysteine and phenylalanine, the CDR3 is 18 residues long. This entry keeps only the CDR3 DNA: 54 bases, framed from base 1. Via the germline V gene, CDR1 is MGHRA and CDR2 YSYEKL.

Here the chain combines TRBV4-1 and TRBJ2-1; 10 central bases correspond to TRBD2. This material consisted of peripheral blood, taken in the second trimester of pregnancy. This clonotype was obtained from a female donor with multiple sclerosis, enrolled in a pregnancy study. At the DNA level, the sequence is TGCGCCAGCAGCCGGAAAACTAGCGGGGAGTCCTCCTACAATGAGCAGTTCTTC. This yields the protein CASSRKTSGESSYNEQFF.